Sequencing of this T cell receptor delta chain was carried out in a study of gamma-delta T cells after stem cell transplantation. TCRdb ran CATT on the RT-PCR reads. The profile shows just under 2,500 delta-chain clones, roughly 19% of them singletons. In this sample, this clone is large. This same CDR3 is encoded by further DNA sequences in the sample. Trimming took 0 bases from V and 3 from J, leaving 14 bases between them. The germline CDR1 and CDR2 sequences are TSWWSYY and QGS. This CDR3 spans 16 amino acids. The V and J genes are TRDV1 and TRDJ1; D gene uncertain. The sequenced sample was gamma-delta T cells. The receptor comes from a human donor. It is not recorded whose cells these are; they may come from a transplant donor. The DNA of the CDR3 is TGTGCTCTTGGGGAACTATCCTCGATAGGGCCCGATAAACTCATCTTT. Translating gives CALGELSSIGPDKLIF.